This passage covers 28 T cell receptor beta chains from one sample sequenced in a study of shared clonotypes between healthy human individuals. Measured with immunoSEQ multiplex PCR; TCRdb has only the in-frame clones, and not every one. The sample contains 450,000 to 600,000 clones, roughly 85% of which appear only once. Material: PBMCs. The origin of the receptors is a woman aged 40-49 years in good health. Some clones in this sample may be carry-over from other donors' samples.

This clone was seen once. The gene calls are TRBV5-4 and TRBJ2-1; D may match TRBD1 or TRBD2 (6 bases each). This CDR3 has 13 amino acids. CDR1 and CDR2 from the germline V gene are SGHNT and YYREEE (reference sequence). Trimming stripped 0 bases from V and 9 bases from J, with 10 bases between. The CDR3 region is CASSLGQEGEQFF. The CDR3 DNA follows: TGTGCCAGCAGCTTGGGACAGGAGGGTGAGCAGTTCTTC.

CDR3 sequence (DNA): TGTGCCAGCAGCTACACAAGACGACTATCCACCGGGGAGCTGTTTTTT. Protein sequence: CASSYTRRLSTGELFF. The rearrangement joins TRBV7-2 to TRBJ2-2; D may be TRBD2 (5 bases). Germline lookup yields CDR1 SGHTA and CDR2 FQGNSA. The CDR3 is 16 amino acids. V lost 4 bases to trimming and J lost 4 bases, with 16 bases between them.

The genes are TRBV2 and TRBJ1-2; 8 nucleotides match TRBD1. The trim removed 4 bases at V and 3 bases at J, leaving 1 base unmatched. CDR1 is SNHLY, CDR2 FYNNEI, per germline. The CDR3 consists of 13 residues. The DNA for the CDR3 is TGTGCCAGCAGTGCGGACAGGGACTATGGCTACACCTTC. Translated, it gives CASSADRDYGYTF.

The J gene is TRBJ2-7, the V gene TRBV5-1; D might be TRBD2 (5 bases). This CDR3 is built from 15 residues. V was trimmed by 4 bases and J by 7 bases, leaving 21 bases between them. The germline V gene encodes CDR1 SGHRS and CDR2 YFSETQ. CDR3 bases: TGCGCCAGCAGCCCCCTGGCAGCAAGATCGGGGGAGCAGTACTTC. The encoded protein is CASSPLAARSGEQYF. The variable domain in full, completed from reference TRBV5-1 and TRBJ2-7, reads KAGVTQTPRYLIKTRGQQVTLSCSPISGHRSVSWYQQTPGQGLQFLFEYFSETQRNKGNFPGRFSGRQFSNSRSEMNVSTLELGDSALYLCASSPLAARSGEQYFGPGTRLTVT.

This clone was found a few times. The chain links TRBV19 to TRBJ2-7; 11 bases are a match to TRBD1. Trimming removed 3 bases from V and 3 bases from J; junction bases left unmatched: 7. The CDR3 sequence is 16 residues long. CDR1 is LNHDA and CDR2 is SQIVND in the germline V gene (reference sequence). The CDR3 sequence is CASSINSGTGGYEQYF. The CDR3 nucleotides read TGTGCCAGTAGTATTAATTCCGGGACAGGGGGCTACGAGCAGTACTTC.

The rearrangement joins TRBV2 to TRBJ2-2, with 10 nucleotides matching TRBD1. Germline CDR1 SNHLY, CDR2 FYNNEI. V dropped 10 bases and J dropped 4; count of bases not matched to a gene: 3. CDR3 size: 13 residues. The CDR3 is CATRQGATGELFF. CDR3 nucleotides: TGTGCCACCCGACAGGGGGCCACCGGGGAGCTGTTTTTT.

The chain has TRBV28 and TRBJ1-5, with 9 bases aligning to TRBD1. Germline loops: CDR1 MDHEN, CDR2 SYDVKM. V was pared by 2 bases and J by 9 bases, with 5 bases of the junction left unmatched. The CDR3 covers 14 residues. The CDR3 DNA sequence: TGTGCCAGCAGTTTAGGGACAGGGTGGGCGCCCCAGCATTTT. It codes for CASSLGTGWAPQHF.

This chain uses TRBV19 with TRBJ1-5; D is undetermined. Trimming removed 1 base at V and 1 base at J, with 5 bases between. The germline V gene has CDR1 LNHDA and CDR2 SQIVND (reference sequence). CDR3 length: 14 residues. The CDR3 nucleotides are TGTGCCAGTAGTATAGCACACAGCAATCAGCCCCAGCATTTT. Encoded protein: CASSIAHSNQPQHF.

This sequence joins TRBV28 and TRBJ1-4; 7 bases are a match to TRBD1. Germline CDR1 MDHEN, CDR2 SYDVKM. This CDR3 region has 16 residues. After removal of 6 bases from V and 8 bases from J, the junction contained 15 bases not matched to a gene. In DNA, the CDR3 is TGTGCCAGCAGCCGCGACCGGGACAGTTTCAGAGAAAAACTGTTTTTT. Encoded protein: CASSRDRDSFREKLFF.

On this clone: An end of the junction does not agree with germline; a read error may underlie this. The J gene is TRBJ1-4, the V gene TRBV6-1; D possibly corresponds to TRBD1 (5 bases). CDR1 is MNHNS and CDR2 is SASEGT in the germline V gene. CDR3 length: 15 residues. The DNA for the CDR3 is TGTGCCAGCAGCGAAGACAGAAGAACTAATGAAAAACTGTTTTTT. Its protein is CASSEDRRTNEKLFF.

J is TRBJ2-1 and V is TRBV10-2; 8 bases agree with TRBD2. CDR1 and CDR2 (germline): WSHSY, SAAADI. CDR3 length: 16 amino acids. V was pared by 2 bases and J by 3 bases, with 6 bases of the junction left unmatched. CDR3 nucleotide sequence: TGCGCCAGCAGTGAGCCGATAGCGGGATTCTACAATGAGCAGTTCTTC. Encoded protein: CASSEPIAGFYNEQFF.

V and J are TRBV10-3 and TRBJ2-7; TRBD2 matches 11 bases. The junction had 5 bases not matched to a gene; V was cut back by 4 bases and J by 3 bases. Per germline, CDR1 ENHRY and CDR2 SYGVKD. The CDR3 is 15 residues long. Here the CDR3 DNA reads TGTGCCATCAGTGGGGGACTAGCGGAGATCTACGAGCAGTACTTC. It translates to CAISGGLAEIYEQYF.

The chain recombines TRBV6-5 with TRBJ2-7, with D perhaps matching TRBD2 (5 bases). This CDR3 is 14 amino acids long. Germline V CDR1 and CDR2: MNHEY, SVGAGI. V lost 6 bases, J lost 4 bases, and 16 bases lay in between. The CDR3 DNA reads as TGTGCCAGCAGATCGCTGAGACTAACTTACGAGCAGTACTTC. This encodes CASRSLRLTYEQYF.

This chain uses TRBV5-1 with TRBJ2-7; D not certain. Germline V gives CDR1 SGHRS, CDR2 YFSETQ. Trimming pared 3 bases from V and 3 bases from J, leaving 4 bases between. CDR3 length: 11 amino acids. CDR3 DNA sequence: TGCGCCAGCAGCTACCACTACGAGCAGTACTTC. Protein product: CASSYHYEQYF.

The chain employs TRBV15 and TRBJ2-5, with D perhaps TRBD2 (5 bases). The CDR3 runs to 14 residues. V was shortened by 5 bases and J by 3 bases, with 13 bases between the two germline ends. Per germline, CDR1 LNHNV and CDR2 YYDKDF (reference sequence). The CDR3 sequence: CATSGLTYEETQYF. CDR3 nucleotides: TGTGCCACCAGCGGACTGACATACGAAGAGACCCAGTACTTC. Full variable domain (rest looked up from reference TRBV15 and TRBJ2-5): DAMVIQNPRYQVTQFGKPVTLSCSQTLNHNVMYWYQQKSSQAPKLLFHYYDKDFNNEADTPDNFQSRRPNTSFCFLDIRSPGLGDTAMYLCATSGLTYEETQYFGPGTRLLVL.

The chain employs TRBV28 and TRBJ2-1, with D possibly being TRBD1 (6 bases). This CDR3 contains 13 residues. Trimming took off 7 bases at V and 5 bases at J, with 12 bases between the two ends. CDR1 is MDHEN and CDR2 is SYDVKM in the germline V gene. CDR3 protein: CASTLGGNNEQFF. The CDR3 nucleotides are TGTGCCAGCACCCTAGGGGGAAACAATGAGCAGTTCTTC. The whole variable domain, remainder taken from reference TRBV28 and TRBJ2-1, is DVKVTQSSRYLVKRTGEKVFLECVQDMDHENMFWYRQDPGLGLRLIYFSYDVKMKEKGDIPEGYSVSREKKERFSLILESASTNQTSMYLCASTLGGNNEQFFGPGTRLTVL.

The V gene is TRBV7-7, the J gene TRBJ2-1; D gene ambiguous. Trimming shortened V by 1 base and J by 4 bases, and 5 bases separated the two germline ends. Germline CDR1 reads SSHAT; CDR2 reads FNYEAQ (reference sequence). The CDR3 extends over 13 amino acids. The CDR3 DNA reads as TGTGCCAGCAGCTTAGAGTGGTACAATGAGCAGTTCTTC. Translation: CASSLEWYNEQFF. The full variable domain, in which reference TRBV7-7 and TRBJ2-1 provide the parts outside the CDR3, is GAGVSQSPRYKVTKRGQDVTLRCDPISSHATLYWYQQALGQGPEFLTYFNYEAQPDKSGLPSDRFSAERPEGSISTLTIQRTEQRDSAMYRCASSLEWYNEQFFGPGTRLTVL.

This rearrangement joins TRBV19 to TRBJ2-3; 9 nucleotides line up with TRBD1. The CDR3 runs 14 residues. CDR1 and CDR2 from the germline V gene are LNHDA and SQIVND (reference sequence). The J segment lost 3 bases and the V segment lost 5 bases, leaving 3 bases of the junction unmatched. The CDR3 coding sequence is TGTGCCAGTAGTTTCGGACAGGGGACAGATACGCAGTATTTT. The encoded protein is CASSFGQGTDTQYF.

The gene calls are TRBV6-4 and TRBJ2-6; D might be TRBD1 (6 bases). This CDR3 has 15 residues. V was shortened by 2 bases and J by 2 bases, with 7 bases between the two germline ends. Germline V gene lookup returns CDR1 MRHNA and CDR2 SNTAGT. The CDR3 DNA sequence: TGTGCCAGCAGTGACGGGACAACTGGGGCCAACGTCCTGACTTTC. This gives the protein CASSDGTTGANVLTF.

The chain employs TRBV5-1 and TRBJ1-1; TRBD1 agrees at 8 bases. This CDR3 is 14 amino acids long. The germline CDR1 and CDR2 sequences are SGHRS and YFSETQ. Trimming took 4 bases from V and 2 from J; bases not matched to a gene: 4. The DNA of the CDR3 is TGCGCCAGCAGCCAGGGGGCCACTAACACTGAAGCTTTCTTT. Its translation: CASSQGATNTEAFF.

This clone was seen a few times. This chain connects TRBV28 to TRBJ2-7, with 10 bases aligning to TRBD2. J lost 2 bases, V lost 5 bases, and 18 bases had no gene match. CDR1 and CDR2 from the germline V gene are MDHEN and SYDVKM. CDR3 length: 19 amino acids. CDR3 loop: CASSPPGQGGTSGTYEQYF. As DNA, the CDR3 is TGTGCCAGCAGTCCTCCGGGGCAGGGGGGAACTAGCGGGACCTACGAGCAGTACTTC.

The rearrangement links TRBV2 to TRBJ1-2, with a possible D match to TRBD1 (6 bases). The CDR3 spans 13 residues. V lost 10 bases and J 5 bases, leaving 17 bases between the germline ends. Germline V lookup: CDR1 SNHLY, CDR2 FYNNEI. CDR3 sequence reads: CATTNPGAYGYTF. CDR3 DNA: TGTGCCACTACCAACCCGGGGGCTTATGGCTACACCTTC.

The table lists this clone with a count of one. The rearrangement links TRBV5-6 to TRBJ1-2, with D possibly TRBD1 on 6 matching bases. Per germline, CDR1 SGHDT and CDR2 YYEEEE. CDR3 size: 14 residues. The V gene lost 6 bases and the J gene lost 3 bases, with 15 bases spanning the gap. In DNA form, the CDR3 reads TGTGCCAGCACCCAGGGAGGGACATACTATGGCTACACCTTC. Encoded protein: CASTQGGTYYGYTF.

The gene calls are TRBV7-8 and TRBJ2-7, with D possibly TRBD1 on 5 matching bases. This CDR3 region has 14 residues. Per germline, CDR1 SGHVS and CDR2 FQNEAQ. Trimming stripped 2 bases from V and 3 bases from J, with 11 bases between. CDR3 sequence reads: CASSLFWGRYEQYF. The CDR3 DNA reads TGTGCCAGCAGCTTATTTTGGGGCCGCTACGAGCAGTACTTC.

DNA of the CDR3: TGTGCCAGCAGGACAGGGGGCGCAATGGTGGGCTACACCTTC. Its translation: CASRTGGAMVGYTF. This chain connects TRBV9 to TRBJ1-2, with 10 bases aligning to TRBD1. V lost 5 bases, J lost 8 bases, and 9 bases stayed unmatched. CDR3 size: 14 residues. CDR1 and CDR2 (germline): SGDLS, YYNGEE.

The rearrangement uses TRBV7-2 and TRBJ2-3, with D unclear. V was trimmed by 5 bases and J by 2 bases, leaving 8 bases between them. CDR1 and CDR2 from the germline V gene are SGHTA and FQGNSA. This CDR3 has 13 residues. For the CDR3, the DNA is TGTGCCAGCAGCGAGGCCCCCACAGATACGCAGTATTTT. Amino acids: CASSEAPTDTQYF.

The chain employs TRBV15 and TRBJ2-1, with TRBD2 matching 15 bases. V shed 0 bases, J shed 10 bases, and the junction held 1 base outside the gene matches. The CDR3 length is 15 residues. Germline lookup yields CDR1 LNHNV and CDR2 YYDKDF (reference sequence). The CDR3 loop is CATSRDGTSGREQFF. The CDR3 DNA follows: TGTGCCACCAGCAGAGATGGGACTAGCGGGAGGGAGCAGTTCTTC.

This clone has only one observation. The chain is built from TRBV18 and TRBJ2-5, with D possibly TRBD1 on 5 matching bases. The CDR3 contains 15 residues. Germline assignment: CDR1 KGHSH and CDR2 LQKENI. The V end was cut by 1 base, the J end by 5 bases, with 14 bases between. The CDR3: CASSPLSRGRETQYF. The CDR3 nucleotides read TGTGCCAGCTCACCACTCTCTAGGGGCCGGGAGACCCAGTACTTC.